The rows below give T cell receptor beta chains drawn from one sample of a study of T cells in tuberculosis. Here immunoSEQ multiplex PCR was the method, and the copy in TCRdb shows in-frame clones only, minus some. Of around 30,000 clones in the sample, 86% were seen once. The material sequenced was PBMCs, taken at tuberculosis diagnosis. The receptors derive from an adult with tuberculosis. Each CDR3 is given with its conserved first and last residue. The order of the fields is V gene, J gene, D gene, CDR3 protein, CDR3 DNA. D genes are given only for firm matches.

TRBV2	TRBJ1-1	TRBD1	CASRGDSSNTEAFF	TGTGCCAGCAGGGGGGACAGCTCGAACACTGAAGCTTTCTTT
TRBV14	TRBJ2-2	.	CASSQSGVENTGELFF	TGTGCCAGCAGCCAGTCAGGGGTTGAGAACACCGGGGAGCTGTTTTTT
TRBV5-6	TRBJ2-7	TRBD1	CASRGTGGSYEQYF	TGTGCCAGCAGAGGGACAGGCGGCTCCTACGAGCAGTACTTC
TRBV11-1	TRBJ1-1	.	CASSPGWVNTEAFF	TGTGCCAGCAGCCCAGGGTGGGTGAACACTGAAGCTTTCTTT
TRBV5-3	TRBJ1-6	TRBD1	CARSPGTGSSYNSPLHF	TGTGCCAGAAGCCCCGGGACAGGGAGCTCCTATAATTCACCCCTCCACTTT
TRBV27	TRBJ2-7	.	CASASGGAPYEQYF	TGTGCCAGCGCCAGCGGAGGGGCCCCCTACGAGCAGTACTTC
TRBV7-3	TRBJ2-2	.	CASSLTEEGIRAGELFF	TGTGCCAGCAGCTTAACGGAGGAGGGGATTAGGGCCGGGGAGCTGTTTTTT
TRBV10-3	TRBJ1-2	TRBD1	CAISLSGGRNYGYTF	TGTGCCATCAGCTTATCAGGGGGTCGGAACTATGGCTACACCTTC
TRBV7-3	TRBJ2-7	.	CASSLQGGDEQYF	TGTGCCAGCAGCCTACAGGGTGGCGACGAGCAGTACTTC
TRBV5-8	TRBJ2-1	.	CASSLLLGTASPSEQFF	TGTGCCAGCAGCTTGTTGTTAGGGACTGCTAGCCCCAGTGAGCAGTTCTTC
TRBV4-1	TRBJ2-5	TRBD1	CASSQGYRGLETQYF	TGCGCCAGCAGCCAAGGGTACAGGGGGCTTGAGACCCAGTACTTC